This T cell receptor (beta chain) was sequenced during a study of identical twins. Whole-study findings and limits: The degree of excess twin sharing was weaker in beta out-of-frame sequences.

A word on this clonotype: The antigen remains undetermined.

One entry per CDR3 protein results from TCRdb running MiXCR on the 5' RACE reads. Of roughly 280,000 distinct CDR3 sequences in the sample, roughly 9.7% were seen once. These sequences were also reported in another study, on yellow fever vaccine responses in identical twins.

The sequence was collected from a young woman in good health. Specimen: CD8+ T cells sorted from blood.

The CDR3 nucleotides are TGTGCCAGCAGCTTAGTTCGGTACGAGACCCAGTACTTC. Its translation is CASSLVRYETQYF. J is TRBJ2-5 and V is TRBV7-2; D unclear. V dropped 1 base and J dropped 5 bases, with 8 bases sitting between them. The CDR3 is 13 amino acids. Germline CDR1 and CDR2: SGHTA and FQGNSA.